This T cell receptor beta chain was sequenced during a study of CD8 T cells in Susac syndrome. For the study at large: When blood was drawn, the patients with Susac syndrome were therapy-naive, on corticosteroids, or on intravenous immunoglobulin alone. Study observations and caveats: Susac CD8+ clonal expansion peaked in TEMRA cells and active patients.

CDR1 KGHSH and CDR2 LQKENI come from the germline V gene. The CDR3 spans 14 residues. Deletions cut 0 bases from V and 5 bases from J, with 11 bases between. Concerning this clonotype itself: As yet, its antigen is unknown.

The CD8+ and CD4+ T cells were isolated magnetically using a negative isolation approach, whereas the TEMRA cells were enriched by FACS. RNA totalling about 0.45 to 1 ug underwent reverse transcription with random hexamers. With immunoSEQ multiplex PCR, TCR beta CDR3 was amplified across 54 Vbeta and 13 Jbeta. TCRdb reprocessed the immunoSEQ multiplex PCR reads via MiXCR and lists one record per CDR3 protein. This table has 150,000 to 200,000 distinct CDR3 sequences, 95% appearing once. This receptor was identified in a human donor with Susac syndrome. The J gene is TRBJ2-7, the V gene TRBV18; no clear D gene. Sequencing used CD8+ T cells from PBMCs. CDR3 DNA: TGTGCCAGCTCACCACCCCAAGGGCAGAACGAGCAGTACTTC. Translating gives CASSPPQGQNEQYF.